These T cell receptor beta chains were read from a single sample in a study of T cells in Graves' hyperthyroidism and ophthalmopathy. TCRdb re-called the multiplex PCR reads through MiXCR, storing one row per CDR3 protein. The top ten clones hold 33% of a sample with approximately 300,000 distinct CDR3 sequences, around 17% of them seen once. Input material: blood. The receptors were sampled from a man aged 25-45 years with Graves' hyperthyroidism. Each CDR3 is given with its conserved first and last residue. Fields, in order: D gene, J gene, clone size, V gene, CDR3 protein, CDR3 DNA. The D gene is left open where the match is weak. The size entry is marked missing in some rows and otherwise reads once, few, many or a size class.

d_gene: TRBD1; j_gene: TRBJ1-2; abundance: many; v_gene: TRBV6-1; CDR3aa: CASRIKRDRAYGYTF; CDR3nt: TGTGCCAGCAGAATTAAACGGGACAGGGCTTATGGCTACACCTTC
d_gene: TRBD2; j_gene: TRBJ2-3; abundance: .; v_gene: TRBV5-1; CDR3aa: CASNDLAGGPTDTQYF; CDR3nt: TGCGCCAGCAACGACCTAGCGGGAGGTCCCACAGATACGCAGTATTTT
d_gene: TRBD2; j_gene: TRBJ2-5; abundance: many; v_gene: TRBV5-5; CDR3aa: CASSLGAFASGFQETQYF; CDR3nt: TGTGCCAGCAGCTTGGGGGCGTTTGCTAGCGGATTCCAAGAGACCCAGTACTTC
d_gene: TRBD1; j_gene: TRBJ2-7; abundance: many; v_gene: TRBV6-1; CDR3aa: CATGTGGYEQYF; CDR3nt: TGTGCTACGGGAACAGGGGGCTACGAGCAGTACTTC
d_gene: .; j_gene: TRBJ2-1; abundance: many; v_gene: TRBV7-9; CDR3aa: CASSFLRGEQFF; CDR3nt: TGTGCCAGCAGCTTTTTGAGGGGTGAGCAGTTCTTC
d_gene: .; j_gene: TRBJ1-3; abundance: .; v_gene: TRBV12-3/TRBV12-4; CDR3aa: CASSQDLYSGNTIYF; CDR3nt: TGTGCCAGCAGTCAGGATCTTTACTCTGGAAACACCATATATTTT
d_gene: TRBD1; j_gene: TRBJ2-1; abundance: many; v_gene: TRBV2; CDR3aa: CASSGTGSDEQFF; CDR3nt: TGTGCCAGCAGCGGGACAGGGTCGGATGAGCAGTTCTTC
d_gene: TRBD2; j_gene: TRBJ2-3; abundance: many; v_gene: TRBV5-1; CDR3aa: CASSLEAGADTQYF; CDR3nt: TGCGCCAGCAGCTTGGAAGCGGGAGCAGATACGCAGTATTTT
d_gene: .; j_gene: TRBJ1-1; abundance: few; v_gene: TRBV5-4; CDR3aa: CASSLGVTGLRNTEAFF; CDR3nt: TGTGCCAGCAGCTTAGGGGTTACCGGACTTCGGAACACTGAAGCTTTCTTT
d_gene: .; j_gene: TRBJ1-2; abundance: few; v_gene: TRBV19; CDR3aa: CASSIRSIRRKGGYTF; CDR3nt: TGTGCCAGTAGTATACGATCTATTCGCCGCAAGGGTGGCTACACCTTC
d_gene: .; j_gene: TRBJ2-2; abundance: few; v_gene: TRBV29-1; CDR3aa: CSVSTGRTGELFF; CDR3nt: TGCAGCGTTTCGACAGGCCGAACCGGGGAGCTGTTTTTT
d_gene: .; j_gene: TRBJ2-7; abundance: few; v_gene: TRBV15; CDR3aa: CATSTNSGDPYEQYF; CDR3nt: TGTGCCACCAGCACCAATAGCGGAGATCCCTACGAGCAGTACTTC